A selection of T cell receptor beta chains follows, all from one sample in a study of spatial heterogeneity in lung cancer. One entry per CDR3 protein results from TCRdb running MiXCR on the 5' RACE reads. The repertoire has about 92,000 distinct CDR3 sequences, about 12% of them found once; the top ten carry 35% to 45%. The sequencing used PBMCs, collected at surgery. All receptors come from a male donor with early-stage non-small cell lung cancer. Each CDR3 is given with its conserved first and last residue. D genes are given only for firm matches. The size of a clone is reported for some rows only, either as once, few or many, or as a class for expanded clones.

J,size,V,D,DNA,CDR3
TRBJ2-7,many,TRBV10-3,TRBD1,TGTGCCATCAGCGGCGCCGGGACAGGGTCGTACGAGCAGTACTTC,CAISGAGTGSYEQYF
TRBJ1-2,few,TRBV7-9,TRBD1,TGTGCCAGCAGCCTCGGACAGGGGCCCTATGGCTACACCTTC,CASSLGQGPYGYTF
TRBJ2-5,once,TRBV6-6,TRBD1,TGTGCCAGCAGTACCGGAGACAGGGGGGAGACCCAGTACTTC,CASSTGDRGETQYF
TRBJ2-5,-,TRBV7-3,TRBD2,TGTGCCAGCAGCTTACTGAGCGGGGGGTCGGAGACCCAGTACTTC,CASSLLSGGSETQYF
TRBJ2-5,once,TRBV6-6,-,TGTGCCAGCGGCCTAGGGACGGAAGAGACCCAGTACTTC,CASGLGTEETQYF
TRBJ1-5,few,TRBV10-3,-,TGTGCCATCAGTGAGGCGGGATTACAGGGAGAGCAGCCCCAGCATTTT,CAISEAGLQGEQPQHF
TRBJ1-2,-,TRBV10-2,TRBD1,TGCGCCAGCAGTTTCTCGGACAGGGCTAATGGCTACACCTTC,CASSFSDRANGYTF
TRBJ2-6,-,TRBV7-3,-,TGTGCCAGCAGCTCCGGACATTACTCTGGGGCCAACGTCCTGACTTTC,CASSSGHYSGANVLTF
TRBJ1-1,-,TRBV11-2,-,TGTGCCAGCAGCTTCACCCCCCCGTCTGAAGCTTTCTTT,CASSFTPPSEAFF
TRBJ2-1,-,TRBV5-1,TRBD2,TGCGCCAGCAGCTTGGGCGCGGGAGTAGACAATGAGCAGTTCTTC,CASSLGAGVDNEQFF
TRBJ2-7,few,TRBV20-1,TRBD2,TGCAGTGCTAGAAGCATGGAGCGGGAGTCAGCCGAGCAGTACTTC,CSARSMERESAEQYF
TRBJ2-7,-,TRBV7-2,-,TGTGCCAGCAGCTTAGATGGGTATCGGCAGTACTTC,CASSLDGYRQYF
TRBJ2-7,-,TRBV7-9,-,TGTGCCAGCAGCTTACTCGGGACGGGGATTTCCTACGAGCAGTACTTC,CASSLLGTGISYEQYF